This T cell receptor beta chain stems from a study of shared clonotypes between healthy human individuals. Study results and limitations: The small donor group covered limited genetic and exposure diversity. The study found lower generation probabilities in non-shared clonotypes than in those shared by all four donors.

As for this clone: The antigen remains unidentified.

The CDR3 loop spans 14 amino acids. The J segment lost 2 bases and the V segment lost 4 bases, leaving 6 bases of the junction unmatched. CDR1 is SGDLS, CDR2 YYNGEE, per germline. Methods used by the authors: Junction-only immunoSEQ data arrived without quality scores, meaning filtering differed. TCRdb's copy holds only in-frame clones and misses some; the assay was immunoSEQ multiplex PCR. The V and J calls and clone size were taken over from that table, and D and trimming were inferred from the DNA. Among roughly 1,500,000 clones listed, about 98% were seen once. The chain recombines TRBV9 with TRBJ2-7; 7 bases line up with TRBD2. The clonotype was recovered from a young man in good health. Sequenced input: naive CD4+ T cells sorted from blood. This sample's subset: CD45RA+ positively selected. The CDR3 nucleotides read TGTGCCAGCAGCCCCGGGACTATCCCCTACGAGCAGTACTTC. Its translation: CASSPGTIPYEQYF.